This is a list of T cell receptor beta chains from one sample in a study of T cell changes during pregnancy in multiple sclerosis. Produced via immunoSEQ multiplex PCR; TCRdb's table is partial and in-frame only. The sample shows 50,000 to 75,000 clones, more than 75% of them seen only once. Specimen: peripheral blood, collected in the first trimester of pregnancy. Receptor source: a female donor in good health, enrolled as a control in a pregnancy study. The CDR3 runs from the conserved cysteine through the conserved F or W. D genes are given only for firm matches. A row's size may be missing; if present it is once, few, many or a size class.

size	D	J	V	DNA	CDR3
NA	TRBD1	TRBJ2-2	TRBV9	TGTGCCAGCAGCGCCCGGACAGGTTTTGCCGGGGAGCTGTTTTTT	CASSARTGFAGELFF
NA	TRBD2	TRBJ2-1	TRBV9	TGTGCCAGCAGCGTGACTAGCGGGAGCAACAATGAGCAGTTCTTC	CASSVTSGSNNEQFF
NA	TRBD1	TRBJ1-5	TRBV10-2	TGCGCCAGCAGTCGACAGGGGGTAAGCCAGCCCCAGCATTTT	CASSRQGVSQPQHF
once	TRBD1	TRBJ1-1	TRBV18	TGTGCCAGCTCACCGGGACAGGGTACGACTGAAGCTTTCTTT	CASSPGQGTTEAFF
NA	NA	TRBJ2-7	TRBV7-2	TGTGCCAGCAGCACGACGGGGGGCGGTAGCTCCTACGAGCAGTACTTC	CASSTTGGGSSYEQYF
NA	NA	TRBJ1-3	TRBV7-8	TGTGCCAGCAGCTCCCACTACTCTGGAAACACCATATATTTT	CASSSHYSGNTIYF
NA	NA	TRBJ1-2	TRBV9	TGTGCCAGCAGCCCAGACAGTAACTATGGCTACACCTTC	CASSPDSNYGYTF
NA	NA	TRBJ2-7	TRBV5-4	TGTGCCAGCAGCTTGGTTCCCGGCGAGCAGTACTTC	CASSLVPGEQYF
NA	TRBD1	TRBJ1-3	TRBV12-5	TGTGCTAGTGGTTTGGTCGTAGGACAGGTGGACACCATATATTTT	CASGLVVGQVDTIYF
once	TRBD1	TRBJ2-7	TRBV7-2	TGTGCCAGCAGCTTCGACAGGGACTCCTACGAGCAGTACTTC	CASSFDRDSYEQYF
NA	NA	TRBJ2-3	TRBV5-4	TGTGCCAGCAGCTTGGGGTCGGGAGCAGATACGCAGTATTTT	CASSLGSGADTQYF
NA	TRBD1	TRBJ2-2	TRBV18	TGTGCCAGCTCCTTTTTGCCGACAGGGACGAACACCGGGGAGCTGTTTTTT	CASSFLPTGTNTGELFF
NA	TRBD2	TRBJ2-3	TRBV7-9	TGTGCCAGCAGCTCCCGACTAGCGGACACAGATACGCAGTATTTT	CASSSRLADTDTQYF
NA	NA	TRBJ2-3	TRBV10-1	TGCGCCAGCAGTGAGACGGGAGTATGCCTGACAGATACGCAGTATTTT	CASSETGVCLTDTQYF
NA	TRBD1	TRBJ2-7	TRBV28	TGTGCCAGCAGTTTATGGAGGGGGCTCTACGAGCAGTACTTC	CASSLWRGLYEQYF
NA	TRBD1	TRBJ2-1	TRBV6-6	TGTGCCAGCAGTCCCCTCTTAAACAGGGGGAGGAATGAGCAGTTCTTC	CASSPLLNRGRNEQFF
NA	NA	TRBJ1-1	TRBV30	TGTGCCTGGAGCCCGGGGAGGAACACTGAAGCTTTCTTT	CAWSPGRNTEAFF
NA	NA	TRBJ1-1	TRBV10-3	TGTGCCATCACCCCACACCAGGGGCCCATGAACACTGAAGCTTTCTTT	CAITPHQGPMNTEAFF
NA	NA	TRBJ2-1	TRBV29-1	TGCAGCGTTGAGGGGAGTAGCAATGAGCAGTTCTTC	CSVEGSSNEQFF
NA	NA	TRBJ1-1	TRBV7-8	TGTGCCAGCAGCCTACGACGGGAAGCAATGGAAGCTTTCTTT	CASSLRREAMEAFF
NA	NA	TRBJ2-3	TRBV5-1	TGCGCCAGCAGCTTGGGGGTAGCGGTTAGCACAGATACGCAGTATTTT	CASSLGVAVSTDTQYF
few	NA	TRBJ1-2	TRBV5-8	TGTGCCAGCAGCTTGGATCAGGCCGCTAACTATGGCTACACCTTC	CASSLDQAANYGYTF
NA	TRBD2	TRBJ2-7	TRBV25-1	TGTGCCAGCAGTGAATTTGCGGGGCTGACGGGGGGCGAGCAGTACTTC	CASSEFAGLTGGEQYF
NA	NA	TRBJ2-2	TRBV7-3	TGTGCCAGCTCAGGACTCGACACCGGGGAGCTGTTTTTT	CASSGLDTGELFF
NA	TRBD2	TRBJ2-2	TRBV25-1	TGTGCCAGCAGTGGGGGACTAGCGGAAGCGAACACCGGGGAGCTGTTTTTT	CASSGGLAEANTGELFF
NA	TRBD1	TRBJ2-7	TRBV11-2	TGTGCCAGCAGCTTAGTATTACAGGGGGTCCACGAGCAGTACTTC	CASSLVLQGVHEQYF
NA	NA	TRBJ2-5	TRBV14	TGTGCCAGCAGCCCCTCGGGGAAGCGGTTGGAGACCCAGTACTTC	CASSPSGKRLETQYF
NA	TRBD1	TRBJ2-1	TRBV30	TGTGCCTGGACTTCCAGAGGACAGGTGTACTACAATGAGCAGTTCTTC	CAWTSRGQVYYNEQFF
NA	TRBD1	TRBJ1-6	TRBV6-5	TGTGCCAGCAGTCTTCGGACAGGGGAATCACCCCTCCACTTT	CASSLRTGESPLHF
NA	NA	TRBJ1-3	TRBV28	TGTGCCAGCAGTTTAGAGGGCCGGGAAAACACCATATATTTT	CASSLEGRENTIYF
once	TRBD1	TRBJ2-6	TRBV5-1	TGCGCCAGCAGCTGGGGACAGACCTGGGCCAACGTCCTGACTTTC	CASSWGQTWANVLTF
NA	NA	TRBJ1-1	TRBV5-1	TGCGCCAGCAGCGCGGGGGGCATGAACACTGAAGCTTTCTTT	CASSAGGMNTEAFF
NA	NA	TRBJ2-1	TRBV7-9	TGTGCCAGCAGCCTGAGCTCCTACAATGAGCAGTTCTTC	CASSLSSYNEQFF
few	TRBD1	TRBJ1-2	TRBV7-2	TGTGCCAGCAGCTTTTTCACAGGGGAAGGCTCATACACCTTC	CASSFFTGEGSYTF
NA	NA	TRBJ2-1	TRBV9	TGTGCCAGCAGCGTAGTTCTAGGCCGACCCTACAATGAGCAGTTCTTC	CASSVVLGRPYNEQFF
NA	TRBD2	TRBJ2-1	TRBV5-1	TGCGCCAGCAGCTGGACTAGCGGGGACAATGAGCAGTTCTTC	CASSWTSGDNEQFF
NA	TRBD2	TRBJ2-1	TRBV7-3	TGTGCCAGCAGCTTATTGGGGACTAGCAATGAGCAGTTCTTC	CASSLLGTSNEQFF
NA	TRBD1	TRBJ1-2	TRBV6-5	TGTGCCAGCACCGAACGACAGGGGGCTTACTATGGCTACACCTTC	CASTERQGAYYGYTF
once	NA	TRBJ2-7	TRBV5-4	TGTGCCAGCAGCCCTGGGACATCCCTTGGCGGCGAGCAGTACTTC	CASSPGTSLGGEQYF
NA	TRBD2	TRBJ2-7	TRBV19	TGTGCCAGTAGCGAAACAGGGTTGCTAGCGGGGGGCTCCTACGAGCAGTACTTC	CASSETGLLAGGSYEQYF
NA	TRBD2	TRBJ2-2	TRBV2	TGTGCCAGCAGTGAAAACTGGGGGGGATTCACCGGGGAGCTGTTTTTT	CASSENWGGFTGELFF
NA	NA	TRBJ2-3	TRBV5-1	TGCGCCAGCAGGGAGGGAACAGATACGCAGTATTTT	CASREGTDTQYF
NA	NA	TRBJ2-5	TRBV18	TGTGCCAGCTCAACGCGTCAAGAGACCCAGTACTTC	CASSTRQETQYF
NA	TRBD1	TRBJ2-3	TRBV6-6	TGTGCCAGCAGTTACGAGGGACAGGGCGGAGATACGCAGTATTTT	CASSYEGQGGDTQYF
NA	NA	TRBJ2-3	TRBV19	TGTGCCAGTAGCCGAAGGGGAACAGATACGCAGTATTTT	CASSRRGTDTQYF
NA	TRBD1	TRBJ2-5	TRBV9	TGTGCCAGCAGCGTAGGGACAGGGGATCAAGAGACCCAGTACTTC	CASSVGTGDQETQYF
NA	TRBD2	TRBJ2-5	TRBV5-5	TGTGCCAGCAGCCCTGGAGCGGGAGGCAACCAAGAGACCCAGTACTTC	CASSPGAGGNQETQYF
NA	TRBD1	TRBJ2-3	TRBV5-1	TGCGCCAGCCGGGGACAGGGGCACACAGATACGCAGTATTTT	CASRGQGHTDTQYF
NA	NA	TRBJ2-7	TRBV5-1	TGCGCCAGCAGCTTGGGATTAAGCTCCTACGAGCAGTACTTC	CASSLGLSSYEQYF
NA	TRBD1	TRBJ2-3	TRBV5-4	TGTGCCAGCAGCTTGGGACAGGGGAGCACAGATACGCAGTATTTT	CASSLGQGSTDTQYF
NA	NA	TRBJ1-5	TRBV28	TGTGCCAGCAGTTTAGTGAGAAGCAATCAGCCCCAGCATTTT	CASSLVRSNQPQHF
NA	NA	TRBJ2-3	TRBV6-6	TGTGCCAGCAGCGACCAGGGCCAACGGAGCACAGATACGCAGTATTTT	CASSDQGQRSTDTQYF
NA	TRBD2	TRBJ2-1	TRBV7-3	TGTGCCAGCAGCTCCTCTACTAGCGGGGAACTCAATGAGCAGTTCTTC	CASSSSTSGELNEQFF
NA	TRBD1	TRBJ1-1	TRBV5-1	TGCGCCACCTCCCGGGACAGGGGAATGGCTTTCTTT	CATSRDRGMAFF
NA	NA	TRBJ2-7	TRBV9	TGTGCCAGCAGCTCCCCGGGTAGGTCAATCTCCTACGAGCAGTACTTC	CASSSPGRSISYEQYF
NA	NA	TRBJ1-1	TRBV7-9	TGTGCCAGCAGCCTAATCGGGGATTTGAACACTGAAGCTTTCTTT	CASSLIGDLNTEAFF
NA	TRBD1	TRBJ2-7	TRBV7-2	TGTGCCAGCAGCCCACCGGGACAGCCCTACGAGCAGTACTTC	CASSPPGQPYEQYF
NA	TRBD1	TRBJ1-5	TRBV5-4	TGTGCCAGCAGCTATGGGACAGGCACCAATCAGCCCCAGCATTTT	CASSYGTGTNQPQHF
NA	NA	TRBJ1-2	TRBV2	TGTGCCAGCAGGCCGCTCACAATCTATGGCTACACCTTC	CASRPLTIYGYTF